This T cell receptor (beta chain) was recorded in a study of cytomegalovirus exposure and HLA in healthy donors. Study-wide points: In a later analysis, at a false discovery rate of 0.05, roughly 17,000 TCR beta sequences were associated with HLA alleles. Roughly uniform depth of sequencing across donors was assumed in presence/absence analyses. In a later analysis, DRB1 alleles had the most associated TCRs; HLA-C alleles the fewest.

The PCR was carried out with 60 Vbeta primers and 13 Jbeta primers. In the authors' methods: The authors later counted 70 million to 80 million unique TCR beta chains, approximately 12 million of them shared. Measured with immunoSEQ multiplex PCR; TCRdb has only the in-frame clones, and not every one. The V and J calls and the clone size are those of that table, but D and trimming were determined from the DNA. The profile shows 150,000 to 250,000 clones, roughly 85% of them singletons. Remarks on this clone: Its matching antigen is unknown.

This receptor was identified in a woman in her twenties or thirties in good health and CMV-seropositive. Sequencing was done on a sample of PBMCs.

The CDR3 nucleotides are TGTGCCAGCAGCTCGAACATGGGCAATCAGCCCCAGCATTTT. Its protein product is CASSSNMGNQPQHF. The gene calls are TRBV7-8 and TRBJ1-5; D unclear. Trimming pared 4 bases from V and 2 bases from J, leaving 9 bases between. The V gene's germline CDR1 is SGHVS and CDR2 FQNEAQ. The CDR3 length is 14 residues.